This T cell receptor (beta chain) was profiled in a study of cytomegalovirus exposure and HLA in healthy donors. Study findings and constraints: As a later analysis revealed, most CMV-associated TCR beta chains appeared HLA-restricted.

Vbeta (60) and Jbeta (13) primers were used in the PCR. The table came from immunoSEQ multiplex PCR; TCRdb's copy has only in-frame clones and leaves some out. The top ten hold under 7% of the sample, which has approximately 140,000 clones, roughly 77% seen once. Trimming took 3 bases from V and 0 from J; bases not matched to a gene: 6. Germline CDR1 reads SEHNR; CDR2 reads FQNEAQ (reference sequence). This CDR3 is 18 amino acids long. This clone was detected once. Its antigen is unidentified. What was sequenced was PBMCs. The gene calls are TRBV7-9 and TRBJ2-1; 12 bases are shared with TRBD2. The receptor comes from a middle-aged woman in good health and CMV-seropositive. The CDR3 bases are TGTGCCAGCAGCTTTCTAGCGGGGGGGCCTGGCTCCTACAATGAGCAGTTCTTC. Translated, it gives CASSFLAGGPGSYNEQFF.